These 28 T cell receptor beta chains were sequenced from one sample in a study of T cells after yellow fever vaccination. MiXCR was run by TCRdb on the 5' RACE reads, yielding one entry per CDR3 protein. This table has 300,000 to 350,000 distinct CDR3 sequences, around 4.5% appearing once. The specimen comprised PBMCs, sampled 15 days after the yellow fever booster vaccination. These receptors all come from a man aged 18 to 35 who received the YFV17D yellow fever vaccine.

This clonotype was recorded at least ten times. The chain is built from TRBV6-5 and TRBJ2-7; D is ambiguous. The germline V gene encodes CDR1 MNHEY and CDR2 SVGAGI. The CDR3 sequence is 18 residues long. The V and J ends lost 0 bases and 0 bases respectively, with 18 bases between them. CDR3 region: CASSYSKPFRSYSYEQYF. The CDR3 nucleotides are TGTGCCAGCAGTTACTCTAAGCCTTTTCGCAGCTACTCCTACGAGCAGTACTTC.

This clonotype has ten or more counts. The rearrangement uses TRBV21-1 and TRBJ2-5. TRBV21-1 counts as a pseudogene. CDR3 length: 16 residues. As DNA, the CDR3 is TGTGCCAGCAGCAAAGCGGCATCGGCTGATCCAGAGACCCAGTACTTC. Amino acid sequence: CASSKAASADPETQYF.

This rearrangement joins TRBV7-2 to TRBJ2-5; perhaps TRBD2 as D (6 bases). The CDR3 loop spans 16 amino acids. With 1 base removed from V and 10 bases from J, the gap between germline ends came to 22 bases. CDR1 and CDR2 from the germline V gene are SGHTA and FQGNSA. In DNA, the CDR3 is TGTGCCAGCAGCTTAGATCCGGGAGCCGGAAGGGTTGGCCAGTACTTC. Protein: CASSLDPGAGRVGQYF. The variable domain in full, with the rest retrieved from reference TRBV7-2 and TRBJ2-5, is GAGVSQSPSNKVTEKGKDVELRCDPISGHTALYWYRQSLGQGLEFLIYFQGNSAPDKSGLPSDRFSAERTGGSVSTLTIQRTQQEDSAVYLCASSLDPGAGRVGQYFGPGTRLLVL.

This chain uses TRBV11-2 with TRBJ2-1; either TRBD1 or TRBD2 may fit D (5 bases each). Germline V gene data show CDR1 as SGHAT and CDR2 as FQNNGV. V lost 5 bases and J lost 7, with 15 bases in between. The CDR3 is 14 amino acids. The CDR3 spells CASSPRRGFNEQFF. CDR3 coding DNA: TGTGCCAGCAGCCCCCGACGGGGCTTTAATGAGCAGTTCTTC.

This clonotype was counted ten times or more. This CDR3 reads CAISAFTGKAGEQYF. Here the CDR3 DNA reads TGTGCCATCAGTGCTTTCACAGGGAAGGCAGGCGAGCAGTACTTC. The chain joins TRBV10-3 to TRBJ2-7; TRBD1 is a possible D gene (6 bases). The germline CDR1 and CDR2 sequences are ENHRY and SYGVKD. The V and J ends lost 4 bases and 6 bases respectively, with 19 bases between them. The CDR3 loop spans 15 amino acids.

This clonotype was seen a few times. This chain uses TRBV7-9 with TRBJ1-4, with TRBD1 matching over 7 bases. The trim removed 6 bases at V and 7 bases at J, leaving 8 bases unmatched. The CDR3 is 14 amino acids. CDR1 SEHNR and CDR2 FQNEAQ come from the germline V gene (reference sequence). CDR3 in amino acids: CASRPDRDSEKLFF. In DNA, the CDR3 is TGTGCCAGCAGGCCAGACAGGGACAGTGAAAAACTGTTTTTT. The whole variable domain, filled in from reference TRBV7-9 and TRBJ1-4, reads DTGVSQNPRHKITKRGQNVTFRCDPISEHNRLYWYRQTLGQGPEFLTYFQNEAQLEKSRLLSDRFSAERPKGSFSTLEIQRTEQGDSAMYLCASRPDRDSEKLFFGSGTQLSVL.

V gene TRBV5-1 combines with J gene TRBJ2-5, with 8 positions matching TRBD1. J lost 1 base, V lost 9 bases, and 5 bases had no gene match. Per the germline V gene, CDR1 is SGHRS and CDR2 is YFSETQ. This CDR3 has 13 residues. CDR3 amino acids: CATKGQGQETQYF. The CDR3 DNA reads TGCGCCACCAAAGGACAGGGCCAAGAGACCCAGTACTTC.

The rearrangement uses TRBV3-1 and TRBJ2-2; unclear D gene. V lost 4 bases to trimming and J lost 5 bases, with 17 bases between them. The CDR3 extends over 16 amino acids. Germline V gene lookup returns CDR1 LGHDT and CDR2 YNNKEL (reference sequence). This CDR3 reads CASSPRLEAWTGELFF. In DNA, the CDR3 is TGTGCCAGCAGCCCAAGGCTGGAAGCTTGGACCGGGGAGCTGTTTTTT.

This clonotype was found many times. V usage is TRBV7-2 and J usage is TRBJ2-7; D unresolved. Per the germline V gene, CDR1 is SGHTA and CDR2 is FQGNSA. Trimming took 1 base from V and 3 from J, leaving 10 bases between them. The CDR3 sequence is 14 residues long. For the CDR3, the DNA is TGTGCCAGCAGCTTAGGGGCGAGAAACTACGAGCAGTACTTC. This sequence encodes CASSLGARNYEQYF.

The chain employs TRBV9 and TRBJ2-5; D is uncertain. The CDR3 runs to 16 residues. V was cut by 0 bases and J by 4 bases, with 16 bases left in between. Germline CDR1 reads SGDLS; CDR2 reads YYNGEE. The CDR3 loop is CASSVGSFHWGETQYF. CDR3 DNA: TGTGCCAGCAGCGTAGGTTCCTTTCACTGGGGAGAGACCCAGTACTTC.

This clonotype has ten or more counts. J is TRBJ1-2 and V is TRBV9; D call uncertain. Per germline, CDR1 SGDLS and CDR2 YYNGEE. CDR3 length: 14 amino acids. With 0 bases removed from V and 2 bases from J, the gap between germline ends came to 8 bases. DNA for the CDR3: TGTGCCAGCAGCGTAGATGGCCAGAACTATGGCTACACCTTC. It is translated as CASSVDGQNYGYTF.

The table lists this clonotype with a few counts. V usage is TRBV5-5 and J usage is TRBJ2-7; the D is unclear. The CDR3 spans 14 residues. Per the germline V gene, CDR1 is SGHKS and CDR2 is YYEKEE (reference sequence). Trimming pared 1 base from V and 0 bases from J, leaving 8 bases between. In DNA form, the CDR3 reads TGTGCCAGCAGCTTGAAAGGGCACTCCTACGAGCAGTACTTC. It codes for CASSLKGHSYEQYF.

This clonotype has ten or more counts. V gene TRBV3-1 combines with J gene TRBJ2-3, with 8 nucleotides matching TRBD1. The germline gives CDR1 LGHDT, CDR2 YNNKEL (reference sequence). V was pared by 5 bases and J by 1 base, with 2 bases of the junction left unmatched. The CDR3 extends over 14 amino acids. This CDR3 is CASSRDRRTDTQYF. CDR3 in DNA: TGTGCCAGCAGCAGGGACAGGCGCACAGATACGCAGTATTTT.

This clonotype was found a few times. J is TRBJ2-1 and V is TRBV7-8; D remains unclear. Germline loops: CDR1 SGHVS, CDR2 FQNEAQ. The CDR3 extends over 15 amino acids. V shed 0 bases and J shed 8 bases, with 14 bases lying between them. CDR3 region: CASSLALLSGHEQFF. CDR3 nucleotides: TGTGCCAGCAGCTTAGCTTTATTATCAGGCCATGAGCAGTTCTTC.

There are many counts of this clonotype. V usage is TRBV25-1 and J usage is TRBJ2-5; D may correspond to TRBD1 or TRBD2 (5 bases each). The CDR3 length is 14 residues. V was trimmed by 4 bases and J by 5 bases, leaving 14 bases between them. Germline CDR1 is MGHDK and CDR2 is SYGVNS. The CDR3 coding sequence is TGTGCCAGCAGTGGTCGGGACCAAGGGGAGACCCAGTACTTC. It is translated as CASSGRDQGETQYF.

V gene TRBV7-9 combines with J gene TRBJ1-2; TRBD1 matches at 12 bases. CDR3 size: 15 residues. Germline CDR1 SEHNR, CDR2 FQNEAQ (reference sequence). Trimming at V came to 5 bases and at J to 8 bases, leaving 9 bases not matched to a gene. The CDR3 protein is CASSAGQGASLGYTF. The CDR3 bases are TGTGCCAGCAGCGCGGGACAGGGGGCATCGCTAGGCTACACCTTC. The entire variable domain, with the rest obtained from reference TRBV7-9 and TRBJ1-2, is as follows: DTGVSQNPRHKITKRGQNVTFRCDPISEHNRLYWYRQTLGQGPEFLTYFQNEAQLEKSRLLSDRFSAERPKGSFSTLEIQRTEQGDSAMYLCASSAGQGASLGYTFGSGTRLTVV.

This clonotype was detected a few times. The chain carries TRBV19 and TRBJ2-5, with a possible D match to TRBD1 (5 bases). V shed 7 bases and J shed 0 bases, with 12 bases lying between them. There are 14 residues in the CDR3. Germline-derived CDR1 and CDR2 are LNHDA and SQIVND (reference sequence). The CDR3 reads CASKKQAYQETQYF. CDR3 in DNA: TGTGCCAGTAAAAAACAGGCGTACCAAGAGACCCAGTACTTC.

This chain uses TRBV12-3 or TRBV12-4 with TRBJ1-1; D gene unclear. Trimming left V 5 bases short and J 1 base short, with 11 bases between. This CDR3 is built from 14 residues. The CDR3 loop reads CASSDQTWNTEAFF. As DNA, the CDR3 is TGTGCCAGCAGTGACCAGACTTGGAACACTGAAGCTTTCTTT.

This clonotype has ten or more counts. The chain carries TRBV7-6 and TRBJ2-1; 8 nucleotides line up with TRBD2. After removal of 5 bases from V and 0 bases from J, the junction contained 6 bases not matched to a gene. CDR1 and CDR2 from the germline V gene are SGHVS and FNYEAQ. There are 16 residues in the CDR3. CDR3 region: CASSPYSGDSYNEQFF. In DNA form, the CDR3 reads TGTGCCAGCAGCCCCTATAGCGGGGACTCCTACAATGAGCAGTTCTTC. The whole variable domain, filled in from reference TRBV7-6 and TRBJ2-1, reads GAGVSQSPRYKVTKRGQDVALRCDPISGHVSLYWYRQALGQGPEFLTYFNYEAQQDKSGLPNDRFSAERPEGSISTLTIQRTEQRDSAMYRCASSPYSGDSYNEQFFGPGTRLTVL.

This clonotype came up a few times. The rearrangement joins TRBV5-6 to TRBJ1-4; D gene uncertain. Germline V lookup: CDR1 SGHDT, CDR2 YYEEEE. Deletions cut 0 bases from V and 10 bases from J, with 13 bases between. There are 14 residues in the CDR3. CDR3 region: CASSLVVGPRKLFF. DNA of the CDR3: TGTGCCAGCAGCTTGGTAGTAGGGCCACGAAAACTGTTTTTT.

The sample holds many counts of this clonotype. The rearrangement uses TRBV5-1 and TRBJ2-5, with D possibly matching TRBD1 (6 bases). The CDR3 has 16 residues. Trimming removed 2 bases at V and 0 bases at J, with 14 bases between. CDR1 is SGHRS and CDR2 is YFSETQ in the germline V gene. Here the CDR3 reads CASSLGRDTNQETQYF. The CDR3 region has the DNA TGCGCCAGCAGCTTAGGCCGGGACACCAACCAAGAGACCCAGTACTTC.

The V gene is TRBV20-1, the J gene TRBJ1-2; 7 nucleotides agree with TRBD1. The CDR3 loop spans 14 amino acids. From germline, CDR1 is DFQATT and CDR2 SNEGSKA (reference sequence). V dropped 6 bases and J dropped 5; count of bases not matched to a gene: 12. The CDR3 is CSAPGQNKLYGYTF. CDR3 nucleotides: TGCAGTGCACCGGGACAGAACAAACTTTATGGCTACACCTTC.

This clonotype has ten or more counts. CDR3 nucleotide sequence: TGTGCCAGCAGCTTAACCTTGAACACTGAAGCTTTCTTT. Encoded protein: CASSLTLNTEAFF. This chain joins TRBV7-8 and TRBJ1-1; D not certain. Germline V lookup: CDR1 SGHVS, CDR2 FQNEAQ. This CDR3 is 13 amino acids long. V dropped 2 bases and J dropped 0 bases, with 4 bases sitting between them.

This clonotype was seen repeatedly, ten times or more. The chain couples TRBV29-1 to TRBJ2-7, with 8 positions matching TRBD1. With V trimmed by 3 bases and J by 2 bases, 3 bases remained unmatched. The CDR3 extends over 13 amino acids. Germline loops: CDR1 SQVTM, CDR2 ANQGSEA. CDR3 in DNA: TGCAGCGTTGACCAGACAGGGGCCTACGAGCAGTACGTC. It codes for CSVDQTGAYEQYV.

This clonotype has just a few counts. This chain connects TRBV7-8 to TRBJ2-5; a weak D match, TRBD2 (6 bases). Germline CDR1 reads SGHVS; CDR2 reads FQNEAQ. Trimming removed 5 bases from V and 1 base from J, with 11 bases in between. The CDR3 is made up of 14 amino acids. The CDR3 region has the DNA TGTGCCAGCAGCGGGCGGGAAAGCCAAGAGACCCAGTACTTC. Translation gives CASSGRESQETQYF. Based on the CDR3 plus reference TRBV7-8 and TRBJ2-5, the full variable domain is GAGVSQSPRYKVAKRGQDVALRCDPISGHVSLFWYQQALGQGPEFLTYFQNEAQLDKSGLPSDRFFAERPEGSVSTLKIQRTQQEDSAVYLCASSGRESQETQYFGPGTRLLVL.

This clonotype was seen repeatedly, ten times or more. The chain has TRBV7-2 and TRBJ2-5; 8 positions agree with TRBD1. Losses at the gene ends were 3 bases for V and 2 bases for J; bases not matched to a gene: 2. The CDR3 covers 14 residues. Germline values: CDR1 SGHTA, CDR2 FQGNSA. CDR3 in amino acids: CASSFGDRQETQYF. The DNA of the CDR3 is TGTGCCAGCAGCTTCGGGGACAGGCAAGAGACCCAGTACTTC. Supplemented by reference TRBV7-2 and TRBJ2-5, the full variable domain reads GAGVSQSPSNKVTEKGKDVELRCDPISGHTALYWYRQSLGQGLEFLIYFQGNSAPDKSGLPSDRFSAERTGGSVSTLTIQRTQQEDSAVYLCASSFGDRQETQYFGPGTRLLVL.

This chain uses TRBV12-3 or TRBV12-4 with TRBJ1-2; the match to TRBD1 covers 7 bases. V shed 10 bases, J shed 4 bases, and the junction held 6 bases outside the gene matches. This CDR3 spans 12 amino acids. The CDR3 DNA is TGTGCCACAACAGGGGTGGCCTATGGCTACACCTTC. It specifies CATTGVAYGYTF.

This clonotype has ten or more counts. The chain joins TRBV7-2 to TRBJ1-2; 7 positions match TRBD1. J lost 8 bases, V lost 8 bases, and 11 bases had no gene match. Germline values: CDR1 SGHTA, CDR2 FQGNSA. CDR3 length: 13 residues. CDR3 residues: CASAFQGGDGYTF. CDR3 coding DNA: TGTGCCAGCGCATTTCAGGGGGGCGACGGCTACACCTTC.